What follows are 18 T cell receptor beta chains derived from one specimen sequenced in a study of blood T cells in healthy people across ages. PCR was performed a second time for roughly 7 to 11 cycles using a sample-barcoded 5' primer and a J-beta primer mix. Each CDR3 protein gets one entry after TCRdb re-called the 5' RACE reads with MiXCR. This table has about a million distinct CDR3 sequences, around two fifths appearing once. The material sequenced was blood. These receptors all stem from a man aged 18-30 years in good health.

This clonotype appeared a few times. The CDR3 protein is CASSYFSRDRAYEQYF. The CDR3 bases are TGTGCCAGCAGTTATTTTAGTCGGGACAGGGCCTACGAGCAGTACTTC. The chain is built from TRBV6-6 and TRBJ2-7, with 9 bases identical to TRBD1. The CDR3 runs 16 residues. CDR1 is MNHNY and CDR2 is SVGAGI in the germline V gene (reference sequence). V shed 3 bases and J 2 bases; nucleotides not matched to a gene: 8.

This clonotype has more than one count but fewer than ten. V gene TRBV29-1 combines with J gene TRBJ2-7, with a possible D match to TRBD2 (5 bases). Trimming took off 3 bases at V and 7 bases at J, with 16 bases between the two ends. This CDR3 has 13 amino acids. Germline-derived CDR1 and CDR2 are SQVTM and ANQGSEA. CDR3 sequence: CSVDPDSTTEQYF. The CDR3 DNA follows: TGCAGCGTTGATCCGGACTCGACAACGGAGCAGTACTTC.

Only one count was recorded for this clonotype. This CDR3 is missing its conserved last phenylalanine or tryptophan, likely due to a read error. Because the CDR3's place on the DNA is in doubt, the DNA is left out and the CDR3 is given as listed by TCRdb. This chain connects TRBV12-3 or TRBV12-4 to TRBJ2-3; the D call of TRBD1 is as the table states it, not checked on the DNA. Counting both end residues, the CDR3 totals 12 amino acids. The CDR3 here is CASSLTADTEYS.

This rearrangement joins TRBV3-1 to TRBJ1-1; the match to TRBD1 covers 7 bases. Losses at the gene ends were 1 base for V and 1 base for J; bases not matched to a gene: 9. This CDR3 contains 17 residues. Germline CDR1 reads LGHDT; CDR2 reads YNNKEL (reference sequence). The CDR3 DNA reads as TGTGCCAGCAGCCAAGCAGGGGGGGGCGGGTCGAACACTGAAGCTTTCTTT. Translated, it gives CASSQAGGGGSNTEAFF.

The chain combines TRBV27 with TRBJ1-6, with a weak D call TRBD1 (5 bases). V was cut by 7 bases and J by 5 bases, with 18 bases left in between. This CDR3 has 16 residues. CDR1 is MNHEY and CDR2 is SMNVEV in the germline V gene (reference sequence). For the CDR3, the DNA is TGTGCCAGCACCCCACGGGGGGGTTTTCATAATTCACCCCTCCACTTT. Translating it yields CASTPRGGFHNSPLHF.

This clonotype was observed a handful of times. J is TRBJ2-2 and V is TRBV6-5; 8 nucleotides agree with TRBD1. Germline V lookup: CDR1 MNHEY, CDR2 SVGAGI. The CDR3 extends over 17 amino acids. The trim removed 2 bases at V and 1 base at J, leaving 6 bases unmatched. For the CDR3, the DNA is TGTGCCAGCAGTTACGCCCAGGGGGCTTTGAACACCGGGGAGCTGTTTTTT. It translates to CASSYAQGALNTGELFF.

Points on this clonotype: The junction and the germline gene differ at one end; a read error may be behind it. The V and J genes are TRBV6-5 and TRBJ1-2; 7 bases fit TRBD1. The germline CDR1 and CDR2 sequences are MNHEY and SVGAGI. The CDR3 is made up of 13 amino acids. CDR3 loop: CARRNGQDSGYTF. DNA of the CDR3: TGTGCCCGCAGAAACGGACAGGACTCTGGCTACACCTTC.

This clonotype has just a few counts. The chain links TRBV7-3 to TRBJ2-1; 10 bases match TRBD2. CDR1 and CDR2 from the germline V gene are SGHTA and FQGTGA. The CDR3 has 15 residues. V shed 6 bases, J shed 8 bases, and the junction held 10 bases outside the gene matches. CDR3: CASSRAGLASHEQFF. DNA of the CDR3: TGTGCCAGCAGTCGAGCGGGACTAGCGAGCCATGAGCAGTTCTTC.

This clonotype was seen a few times. This chain uses TRBV6-5 with TRBJ1-5, with a tentative D call TRBD1 (6 bases). There are 14 residues in the CDR3. The V gene lost 0 bases and the J gene lost 6 bases, with 9 bases spanning the gap. The germline gives CDR1 MNHEY, CDR2 SVGAGI. For the CDR3, the DNA is TGTGCCAGCAGTTACTCGGCAGGGGTTCAGCCCCAGCATTTT. This gives the protein CASSYSAGVQPQHF.

In this sample, this clonotype turned up a few times. This chain links TRBV20-1 with TRBJ2-3; no clear D. CDR1 is DFQATT and CDR2 is SNEGSKA in the germline V gene (reference sequence). V shed 3 bases and J shed 4 bases, with 17 bases lying between them. This CDR3 has 15 residues. CDR3 DNA sequence: TGCAGTGCTAGTGTTGGGGTAGCCCGCGCAGATACGCAGTATTTT. Translated, it gives CSASVGVARADTQYF.

Only a few counts were recorded for this clonotype. The chain links TRBV27 to TRBJ1-5; D is perhaps TRBD1 (6 bases). Per the germline V gene, CDR1 is MNHEY and CDR2 is SMNVEV (reference sequence). The CDR3 is 13 residues long. Deletions cut 5 bases from V and 9 bases from J, with 14 bases between. CDR3: CASSETDRRPQHF. The CDR3 DNA follows: TGTGCCAGCAGTGAAACCGACAGGCGGCCCCAGCATTTT.

This clonotype was recorded many times. The chain has TRBV9 and TRBJ1-2; D is unresolved. CDR1 is SGDLS and CDR2 is YYNGEE in the germline V gene. This CDR3 is built from 9 residues. Trimming left V 7 bases short and J 6 bases short, with 4 bases between. The CDR3 nucleotides are TGTGCCAGCGGGGATGGCTACACCTTC. Its protein product is CASGDGYTF.

In its sample, this clonotype was seen a few times. V is TRBV3-1 and J is TRBJ2-7; a possible D gene is TRBD2 (7 bases). CDR1 is LGHDT and CDR2 is YNNKEL in the germline V gene (reference sequence). CDR3 size: 17 residues. The ends were cut back, 0 bases at V and 4 bases at J, with 19 bases in the middle. CDR3 DNA: TGTGCCAGCAGCCAAGATCAACGTGGAGGGAGGGGGTACGAGCAGTACTTC. It encodes CASSQDQRGGRGYEQYF.

In its sample, this clonotype was seen a few times. V is TRBV20-1 and J is TRBJ1-5; D is unresolved. Between the trimmed V and J ends, which lost 3 bases and 2 bases, there was a span of 11 bases. The V gene's germline CDR1 is DFQATT and CDR2 SNEGSKA (reference sequence). This CDR3 has 14 amino acids. The CDR3 is CSASTGWGNQPQHF. As DNA, the CDR3 is TGCAGTGCTAGTACGGGTTGGGGCAATCAGCCCCAGCATTTT.

The sample holds a few counts of this clonotype. This rearrangement joins TRBV20-1 to TRBJ2-1; D tentatively reads TRBD1 or TRBD2 (6 bases each). The CDR3 consists of 15 residues. Germline-derived CDR1 and CDR2 are DFQATT and SNEGSKA (reference sequence). V gave up 2 bases and J gave up 6 bases, with 17 bases separating them. The CDR3: CSARSVGGSGNEQFF. CDR3 nucleotide sequence: TGCAGTGCTAGAAGTGTGGGGGGCTCGGGCAATGAGCAGTTCTTC.

At least ten counts were recorded for this clonotype. V and J are TRBV29-1 and TRBJ2-6, with no clear D. The ends were cut back, 7 bases at V and 0 bases at J, with 13 bases in the middle. The CDR3 consists of 15 residues. Germline V lookup: CDR1 SQVTM, CDR2 ANQGSEA. Here the CDR3 DNA reads TGCAGCGCCCAATCGACAAACTCTGGGGCCAACGTCCTGACTTTC. It specifies CSAQSTNSGANVLTF.

The V call is TRBV25-1, the J call TRBJ1-4; 7 bases agree with TRBD1. The CDR3 contains 15 residues. Germline V CDR1 and CDR2: MGHDK, SYGVNS. V was pared by 2 bases and J by 3 bases, with 3 bases of the junction left unmatched. CDR3 nucleotide sequence: TGTGCCAGCAGTGAAACCGGGACAGCTAATGAAAAACTGTTTTTT. Encoded protein: CASSETGTANEKLFF. Looking up the rest from reference TRBV25-1 and TRBJ1-4 gives the full variable domain: EADIYQTPRYLVIGTGKKITLECSQTMGHDKMYWYQQDPGMELHLIHYSYGVNSTEKGDLSSESTVSRIRTEHFPLTLESARPSHTSQYLCASSETGTANEKLFFGSGTQLSVL.

This clonotype was seen a few times. The CDR3 is CASQGGVNTEAFF. The CDR3, as DNA: TGCGCCAGCCAAGGAGGGGTGAACACTGAAGCTTTCTTT. The chain uses TRBV5-1 and TRBJ1-1, with D tentatively TRBD1 (5 bases). CDR3 length: 13 amino acids. The V end was cut by 7 bases, the J end by 0 bases, with 10 bases between. Germline V CDR1 and CDR2: SGHRS, YFSETQ.